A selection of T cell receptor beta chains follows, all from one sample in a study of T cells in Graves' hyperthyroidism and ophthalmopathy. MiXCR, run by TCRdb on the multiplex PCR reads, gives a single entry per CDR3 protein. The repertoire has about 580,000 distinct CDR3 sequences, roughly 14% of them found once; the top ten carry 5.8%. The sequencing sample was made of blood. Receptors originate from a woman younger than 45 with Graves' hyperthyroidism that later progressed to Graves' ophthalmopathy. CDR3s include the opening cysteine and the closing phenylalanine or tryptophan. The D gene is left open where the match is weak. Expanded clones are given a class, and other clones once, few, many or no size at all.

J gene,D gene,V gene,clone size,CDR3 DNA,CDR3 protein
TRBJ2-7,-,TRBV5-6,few,TGTGCCAGCAGCTTGAGGGGGACTTATGCCTACGAGCAGTACTTC,CASSLRGTYAYEQYF
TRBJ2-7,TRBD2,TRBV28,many,TGTGCCAGCAGGACCCTGGGGGGGAGCTACGAGCAGTACTTC,CASRTLGGSYEQYF
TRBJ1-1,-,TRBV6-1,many,TGTGCCAGCAGGGATGGACAGCCAAGGACTGAAGCTTTCTTT,CASRDGQPRTEAFF
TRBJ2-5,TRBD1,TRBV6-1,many,TGTGCCAGCAGTGGATGGGACAGGGTGGGGCAAGAGACCCAGTACTTC,CASSGWDRVGQETQYF
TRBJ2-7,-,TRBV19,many,TGTGCCAGTGGGCAACAGGGTGGCGACGAGCAGTACTTC,CASGQQGGDEQYF
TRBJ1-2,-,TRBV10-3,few,TGTGCCATCAGCTCCACAGCTAACTATGGCTACACCTTC,CAISSTANYGYTF
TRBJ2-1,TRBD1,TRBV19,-,TGTGCCAGTCGGGACAGCTTAAATGAGCAGTTCTTC,CASRDSLNEQFF
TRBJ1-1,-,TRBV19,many,TGTGCCAGTAGTATGGCGGGGGGTCTTCACACTGAAGCTTTCTTT,CASSMAGGLHTEAFF
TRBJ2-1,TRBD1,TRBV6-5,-,TGTGCCAGCAGTTACTCTGGGGACAGGGCTAATGAGCAGTTCTTC,CASSYSGDRANEQFF
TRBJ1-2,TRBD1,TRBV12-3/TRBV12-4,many,TGTGCCAGCAGTGTATATCGGACAGGGGGCGCGGGTGGCTACACCTTC,CASSVYRTGGAGGYTF
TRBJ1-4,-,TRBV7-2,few,TGTGCCAGCAGCCCTCGACAGAGGTTATATGAAAAACTGTTTTTT,CASSPRQRLYEKLFF
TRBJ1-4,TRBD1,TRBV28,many,TGTGCCAGCAGTTTGAGAAGGGGGCGGGCTAATGAAAAACTGTTTTTT,CASSLRRGRANEKLFF
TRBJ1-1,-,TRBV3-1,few,TGTGCCAGCAGCCGCAAAGTAGGGCGCAGGGTGGCTGAAGCTTTCTTT,CASSRKVGRRVAEAFF
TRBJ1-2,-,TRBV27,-,TGTGCCAGCAGAAGAACAGGGCTAGGTGGCTACACCTTC,CASRRTGLGGYTF
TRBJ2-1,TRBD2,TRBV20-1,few,TGCAGTGCTCGGGGAGCTGGACTAGCGGGCCCCATCTACAATGAGCAGTTCTTC,CSARGAGLAGPIYNEQFF
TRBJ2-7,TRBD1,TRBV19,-,TGTGCCAGTAGTATGTGGGGACAGGGGGCCTACGAGCAGTACTTC,CASSMWGQGAYEQYF
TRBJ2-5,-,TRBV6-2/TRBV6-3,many,TGTGCCAGCAGTTACTCGACCAGGGCGGCGGGGACCCAGTACTTC,CASSYSTRAAGTQYF